These T cell receptor beta chains were read from a single sample in a study of cytomegalovirus exposure and HLA in healthy donors. Sequencing was performed with immunoSEQ multiplex PCR; in TCRdb, only in-frame clones are kept and a portion is missing. The sample shows over 100,000 clones, and approximately 3.7% sits with its ten largest clones. Sequencing was done on a sample of PBMCs. The receptors come from a man younger than 45 in good health and CMV-seronegative. Both conserved end residues are part of each CDR3. D genes are given only for firm matches.

j_gene | v_gene | d_gene | CDR3nt | CDR3aa
TRBJ1-1 | TRBV2 | TRBD1 | TGTGCCAGCACTCTGGACAGGGCTACTGATCCTTTCTTT | CASTLDRATDPFF
TRBJ2-3 | TRBV18 | . | TGTGCCAGCTCACCTAGTGCGGGCACAGATACGCAGTATTTT | CASSPSAGTDTQYF
TRBJ2-1 | TRBV27 | TRBD1 | TGTGCCAGCAGTTCCCGACAGGGAAGCAATGAGCAGTTCTTC | CASSSRQGSNEQFF
TRBJ2-5 | TRBV7-2 | . | TGTGCCAGCAGCCTCACAGGGTTAGGAGAGACCCAGTACTTC | CASSLTGLGETQYF
TRBJ1-2 | TRBV6-5 | TRBD1 | TGTGCCAGCAGTTACCAGGGGGCCCCCTATGGCTACACCTTC | CASSYQGAPYGYTF
TRBJ1-2 | TRBV5-8 | TRBD1 | TGTGCCAGCAGGACCGGGACAGGCCTTGGCTATGGCTACACCTTC | CASRTGTGLGYGYTF
TRBJ1-4 | TRBV7-8 | . | TGTGCCAGCAGCTTAGCTAGGGGAAAACTGTTTTTT | CASSLARGKLFF
TRBJ1-2 | TRBV19 | TRBD1 | TGTGCCACCTCGGGACAGGGAGGGAACTATGGCTACACCTTC | CATSGQGGNYGYTF
TRBJ2-5 | TRBV18 | TRBD2 | TGTGCCAGCTCGCCCCCGAGCGGGGTGGAAGAGACCCAGTACTTC | CASSPPSGVEETQYF
TRBJ1-5 | TRBV27 | TRBD1 | TGTGCCAGCAGTGATGGGACAGGGTGGCAGCCCCAGCATTTT | CASSDGTGWQPQHF
TRBJ1-2 | TRBV6-5 | . | TGTGCCAGCAGCCGGACAGTTACTTATGGCTACACCTTC | CASSRTVTYGYTF
TRBJ2-2 | TRBV5-8 | . | TGTGCCAGCAGCTTGCCAGCCCCGGGACATCCGGACACCGGGGAGCTGTTTTTT | CASSLPAPGHPDTGELFF
TRBJ1-1 | TRBV5-5 | . | TGTGCCAGCAGCCCCATTCGGGGAGGCTTGAACACTGAAGCTTTCTTT | CASSPIRGGLNTEAFF
TRBJ1-1 | TRBV7-9 | . | TGTGCCAGCAGCCGTGTCCCAGAGAACACTGAAGCTTTCTTT | CASSRVPENTEAFF
TRBJ2-7 | TRBV4-2 | . | TGTGCCAGCAGCCAGGGCGCCTACGAGCAGTACTTC | CASSQGAYEQYF
TRBJ2-3 | TRBV7-6 | . | TGTGCCAGCAGTCGGGATAATCGGAGAGATACGCAGTATTTT | CASSRDNRRDTQYF
TRBJ2-5 | TRBV25-1 | TRBD2 | TGTGCCAGCAGTGAGTCCGGGGGGGCAGGGGAGACCCAGTACTTC | CASSESGGAGETQYF
TRBJ1-2 | TRBV6-5 | . | TGCGCCAGCAGTTTTACAGAAGGTTATAACTATGGCTACACCTTC | CASSFTEGYNYGYTF
TRBJ2-1 | TRBV27 | . | TGTGCCAGCAGTTTACCCCCAATCAGCTCCTACAATGAGCAGTTCTTC | CASSLPPISSYNEQFF
TRBJ2-5 | TRBV15 | TRBD2 | TGTGCCACCAGCAGAGCGGGACTAGCGGGGGGGGTTCAAGAGACCCAGTACTTC | CATSRAGLAGGVQETQYF
TRBJ1-6 | TRBV4-3 | . | TGCGCCAGCAGCCTCGGAACTGGGCTTTCACCCCTCCACTTT | CASSLGTGLSPLHF
TRBJ2-7 | TRBV5-5 | TRBD1 | TGTGCCAGCAGCTACCAAGGACAGGGTGGGGAGCAGTACTTC | CASSYQGQGGEQYF
TRBJ1-2 | TRBV28 | TRBD1 | TGTGCCAGCAGCACTCCGGGACAGGGTTATGGCTACACCTTC | CASSTPGQGYGYTF